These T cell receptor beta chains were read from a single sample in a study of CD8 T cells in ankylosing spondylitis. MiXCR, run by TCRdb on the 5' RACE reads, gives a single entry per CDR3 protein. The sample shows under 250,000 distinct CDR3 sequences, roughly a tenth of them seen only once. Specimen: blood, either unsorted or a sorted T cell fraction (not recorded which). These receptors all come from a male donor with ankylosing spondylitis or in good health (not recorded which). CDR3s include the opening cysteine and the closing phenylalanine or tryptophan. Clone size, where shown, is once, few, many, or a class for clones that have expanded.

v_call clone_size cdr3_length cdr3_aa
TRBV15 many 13 CATSDRRNSPLHF
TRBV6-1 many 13 CATRSGSSYEQYF
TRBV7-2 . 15 CASSTRTGLRSPLHF
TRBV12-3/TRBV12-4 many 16 CASSLLSGRLYNEQFF
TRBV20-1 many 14 CSAEGDRDGYGYTF
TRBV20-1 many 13 CSATRSDYNEQFF
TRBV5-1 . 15 CASSLWEEVNTEAFF
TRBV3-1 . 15 CASSQSIRSGRTQYF
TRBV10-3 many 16 CAISPGQGILAETQYF
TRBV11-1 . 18 CASSRRVRVAGDTDTQYF
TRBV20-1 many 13 CSARQLEGQPQHF
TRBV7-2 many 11 CASSLEVGYTF
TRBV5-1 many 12 CASSGPTYEQYF
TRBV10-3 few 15 CAISESREETYEQYF
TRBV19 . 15 CASSGGSGIPEPQHF
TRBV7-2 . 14 CASSRDGFNQPQHF
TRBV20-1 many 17 CSARDPLAGEFYNEQFF
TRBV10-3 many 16 CAISETGGIGSYEQYF
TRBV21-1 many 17 CASSTSCSAPYQETQYF
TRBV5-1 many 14 CASSDHRGPETQYF
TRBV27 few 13 CASSPGPHYEQYF
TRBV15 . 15 CATSRPRGFADTQYF
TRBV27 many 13 CASSLRGITEAFF
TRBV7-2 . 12 CASRDYQETQYF
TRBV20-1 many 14 CSAVIRQGGDTQYF
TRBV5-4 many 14 CASSFQLRRDSMFF
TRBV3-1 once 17 CASSPALGVKGYNEQFF
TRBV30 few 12 CASGRKNTEAFF
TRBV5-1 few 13 CASSSVSGNIQYF
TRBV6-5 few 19 CASSSTFDRVSSSYNEQFF
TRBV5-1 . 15 CASSVQGDSGNTIYF
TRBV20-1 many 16 CSARDLNRGQEYGYTF
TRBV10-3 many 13 CAISEIQGTEAFF
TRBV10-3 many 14 CAISEEKGRETQYF
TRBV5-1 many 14 CASSGRGPDGELFF
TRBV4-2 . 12 CASSQTRTEQYF
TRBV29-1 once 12 CSVKGGPIGYTF
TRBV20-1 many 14 CSARDRAPGDTQYF
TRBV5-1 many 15 CASSFQGDRGSGYTF
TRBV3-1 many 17 CASSQARRDRKNNEQFF
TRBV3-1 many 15 CASSQVLVGNYGYTF
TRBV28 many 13 CASSLSIIREQYF
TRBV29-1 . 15 CSVEDSGTESYGQYF
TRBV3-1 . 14 CASSQGVDLYEQYF
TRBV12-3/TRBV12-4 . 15 CASEEGQGTGNTIYF
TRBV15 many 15 CATSRDRAPNEKLFF
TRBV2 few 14 CASAPGQGHNEQFF
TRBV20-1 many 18 CSARVKGYLPSYNSPLHF
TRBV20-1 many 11 CSVRTAYEQYF
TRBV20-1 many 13 CSADLSERETQYF
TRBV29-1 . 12 CSAGTEPNTQYF
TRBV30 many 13 CAWSGRGNQPQHF
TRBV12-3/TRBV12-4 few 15 CASSLSWSGANVLTF
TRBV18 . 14 CASSGSGADYEQYF
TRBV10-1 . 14 CASRPGQMNTKAFF